The clone carrying this T cell receptor (beta chain) was detected only a few times. Its cognate antigen is unknown. This specimen comes from a study of T-cell memory formation after mild COVID-19. Study as a whole: Largely, TCR clusters stayed within a single donor.

Findings and caveats of the study: Later expanders leaned CD4+, whereas day 15 to 85 contracting clones were balanced CD4/CD8. For contracting clones, CD4+ ones sat mainly in CM and EM, CD8+ in EMRA.

TCRalpha and TCRbeta libraries used 5'RACE with constant-segment primers and UMIs. TCRdb processed the 5' RACE reads anew with MiXCR; each CDR3 protein has one entry. The data show 100,000 to 150,000 distinct CDR3 sequences, with about 17% seen just once and about 5% held by the top ten. The receptor was isolated from a young man who had mild COVID-19 (a few samples of this study predate the infection). Cell type and time point are not known. The specimen was PBMCs or a T cell subset sorted from them (not recorded which).

CDR3 coding DNA: TGTGCCTGGAGGTCGGGGTATAGCTCCTACGAGCAGTACTTC. It is translated as CAWRSGYSSYEQYF. The chain recombines TRBV30 with TRBJ2-7; possibly TRBD2 for D (5 bases). This CDR3 has 14 residues. Trimming removed 3 bases at V and 0 bases at J, with 12 bases between. Germline loops: CDR1 GTSNPN, CDR2 SVGIG (reference sequence).